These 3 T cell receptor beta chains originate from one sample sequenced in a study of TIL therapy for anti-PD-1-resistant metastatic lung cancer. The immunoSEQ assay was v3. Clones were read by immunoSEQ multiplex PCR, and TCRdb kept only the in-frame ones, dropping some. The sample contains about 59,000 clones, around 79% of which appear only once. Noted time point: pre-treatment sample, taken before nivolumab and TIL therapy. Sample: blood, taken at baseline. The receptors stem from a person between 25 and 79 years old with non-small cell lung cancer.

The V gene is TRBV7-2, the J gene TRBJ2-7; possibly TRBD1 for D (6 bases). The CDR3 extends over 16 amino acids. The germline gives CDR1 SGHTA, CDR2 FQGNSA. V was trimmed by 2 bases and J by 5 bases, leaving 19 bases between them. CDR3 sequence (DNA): TGTGCCAGCAGCTTAAGGGCCCTCGACAGGATCCACGAGCAGTACTTC. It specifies CASSLRALDRIHEQYF.

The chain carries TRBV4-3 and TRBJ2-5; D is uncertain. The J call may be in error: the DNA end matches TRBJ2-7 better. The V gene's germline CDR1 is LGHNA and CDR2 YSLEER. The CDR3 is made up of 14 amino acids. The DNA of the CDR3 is TGCGCCAGCAGCCAAAGGTTTAGCTACTACGAGCAGTACTTC. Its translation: CASSQRFSYYEQYF.

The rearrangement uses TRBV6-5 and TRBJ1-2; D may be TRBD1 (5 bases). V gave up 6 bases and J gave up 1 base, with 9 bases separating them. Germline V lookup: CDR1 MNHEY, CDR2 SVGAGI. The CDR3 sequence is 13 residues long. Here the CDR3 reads CASSPGGNYGYTF. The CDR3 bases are TGTGCCAGCAGCCCGGGGGGTAACTATGGCTACACCTTC.